This TCR beta chain was documented in a study of shared clonotypes between healthy human individuals. As for the study in general: Researchers assigned three CD4 naive, three CD4 memory, two CD8 naive and one CD8 memory plate to each donor. Study outcomes and limitations: In a few donors, about 5% of naive CD4 clonotypes appeared in common.

Execution of the assay was at deep level. This table comes from immunoSEQ multiplex PCR, and its TCRdb copy is limited to in-frame clones, with some not included. This table holds a few million clones, more than 80% found once. CDR1 and CDR2 (germline): SGHRS, YFSETQ. With V trimmed by 4 bases and J by 4 bases, 6 bases remained unmatched. The CDR3 is made up of 16 amino acids. A remark on this clone: Its antigen is not known.

Input material: naive CD4+ T cells from PBMCs. The subset was: CD45RA+ positively selected. This sequence originates from a man aged 18 to 29 in good health. Some clones in this sample may be carry-over from other donors' samples. The J gene is TRBJ2-3, the V gene TRBV5-1, with 13 positions matching TRBD2. CDR3 region: CASSPRTSGSADTQYF. The CDR3 DNA reads TGCGCCAGCAGCCCACGGACTAGCGGGAGTGCAGATACGCAGTATTTT.